The clone carrying this T cell receptor beta chain has a handful of counts. The antigen is not known. The sample comes from a study of T cells in Graves' hyperthyroidism and ophthalmopathy. Notes on the study in general: The blood repertoire included most of the expanded thyroid clonotypes above 0.001. Ophthalmopathy prediction by the model preceded onset by a median roughly 6 months.

V shed 8 bases, J shed 9 bases, and the junction held 7 bases outside the gene matches. Germline assignment: CDR1 SEHNR and CDR2 FQNEAQ (reference sequence). The CDR3 has 12 amino acids. Amplification of TCR beta CDR3 regions used RNA as the template. HTBI primers drove first-round RT-PCR of the TCR CDR3. TCRdb reprocessed the multiplex PCR reads with MiXCR, giving one entry per CDR3 protein. The sample yields around 690,000 distinct CDR3 sequences, less than 25% seen once. The origin of this receptor is a young man with Graves' ophthalmopathy. The chain uses TRBV7-9 and TRBJ1-5; 7 bases align to TRBD1. The sequencing input was blood. CDR3 sequence (DNA): TGTGCCAGCCAGGGGGTGAAGGGGCCCCAGCATTTT. It is translated as CASQGVKGPQHF.